The rows below give T cell receptor beta chains drawn from one sample of a study of cytomegalovirus exposure and HLA in healthy donors. Clones were sequenced by immunoSEQ multiplex PCR, and TCRdb holds only the in-frame ones, with some missing. This sample has more than 60,000 clones, with approximately 69% found just once. The sample consisted of PBMCs. The receptors shown here come from a man aged 40-49 years in good health and CMV-seropositive. Both conserved end residues are part of each CDR3. The D gene is left open where the match is weak. Expanded clones are given a class, and other clones once, few, many or no size at all.

clone_size d_call j_call v_call cdr3_aa cdr3_nt
. TRBD2 TRBJ2-1 TRBV9 CASRSGREGDEQFF TGTGCCAGCAGGTCAGGGCGGGAGGGGGATGAGCAGTTCTTC
. TRBD1 TRBJ2-2 TRBV5-1 CASSRTGAVAGELFF TGCGCCAGCAGCCGAACAGGGGCGGTAGCCGGGGAGCTGTTTTTT
. . TRBJ2-3 TRBV27 CASSSERSTDTQYF TGTGCCAGCAGTTCTGAGCGGAGCACAGATACGCAGTATTTT
. . TRBJ2-7 TRBV15 CATSRDYTGRYF TGTGCCACCAGCAGAGATTACACAGGGAGGTACTTC
. . TRBJ1-5 TRBV25-1 CASSELGGNQPQHF TGTGCCAGCAGTGAATTAGGAGGGAATCAGCCCCAGCATTTT
. TRBD1 TRBJ1-1 TRBV7-2 CASSLESRGITEAFF TGTGCCAGCAGCTTAGAAAGCAGGGGGATCACTGAAGCTTTCTTT
. . TRBJ1-4 TRBV5-1 CASSRQADNEKLFF TGCGCCAGCAGTCGACAGGCGGATAATGAAAAACTGTTTTTT
. . TRBJ2-7 TRBV4-3 CASSRQTTYEQYF TGCGCCAGCAGCCGGCAGACAACCTACGAGCAGTACTTC
once . TRBJ2-5 TRBV6-5 CASSDILRNF TGTGCCAGCAGTGATATCCTGCGCAACTTC
few . TRBJ2-4 TRBV28 CASSSIGATKNIQYF TGTGCCAGCAGTTCCATTGGGGCGACCAAAAACATTCAGTACTTC
. TRBD1 TRBJ2-5 TRBV19 CASRPRGPGETQYF TGTGCCAGCCGCCCCAGGGGGCCTGGAGAGACCCAGTACTTC
. . TRBJ1-4 TRBV5-1 CASSLDTSGPTNEKLFF TGCGCCAGCAGCTTGGACACTTCAGGCCCCACTAATGAAAAACTGTTTTTT
. . TRBJ2-1 TRBV12-2 CASRQGRNEQFF TGTGCAAGTCGACAGGGACGCAATGAGCAGTTCTTC
. TRBD2 TRBJ2-3 TRBV7-9 CASSPPGLAGPSTDTQYF TGTGCCAGCAGCCCCCCGGGACTAGCGGGGCCTAGCACAGATACGCAGTATTTT
. TRBD1 TRBJ1-4 TRBV7-2 CASSFTTGGRELFF TGTGCCAGCAGCTTTACCACAGGGGGCAGGGAACTGTTTTTT
. . TRBJ2-7 TRBV6-5 CASSEEVKSYEQYF TGTGCCAGCAGTGAAGAGGTTAAGTCCTACGAGCAGTACTTC
. . TRBJ2-3 TRBV11-2 CASSLRTVQPDTQYF TGTGCCAGCAGCTTACGGACAGTTCAACCAGATACGCAGTATTTT
. TRBD2 TRBJ2-7 TRBV5-1 CASSYPGTSGADSSYEQYF TGCGCCAGCAGCTACCCCGGGACTAGCGGGGCCGATAGCTCCTACGAGCAGTACTTC
. . TRBJ1-5 TRBV4-2 CASSQEEGQPQHF TGTGCCAGCAGCCAAGAGGAGGGTCAGCCCCAGCATTTT
. TRBD1 TRBJ1-2 TRBV10-3 CAISPDRVTYGYTF TGTGCCATCAGCCCCGACAGGGTTACCTATGGCTACACCTTC
. . TRBJ1-2 TRBV28 CATLIPGDYGYTF TGTGCCACCCTGATCCCCGGGGACTATGGCTACACCTTC
. . TRBJ2-2 TRBV9 CASSSAAETGELFF TGTGCCAGCAGTTCCGCGGCGGAGACCGGGGAGCTGTTTTTT
. . TRBJ2-1 TRBV7-7 CASSLDVKSNEQFF TGTGCCAGCAGCTTAGATGTAAAATCCAATGAGCAGTTCTTC
. . TRBJ1-6 TRBV28 CASSFTLSYNSPLHF TGTGCCAGCAGTTTCACTCTTTCCTATAATTCACCCCTCCACTTT
. . TRBJ1-1 TRBV6-5 CASIDAGRGAEAFF TGTGCCAGCATCGATGCCGGCAGGGGAGCTGAAGCTTTCTTT
. . TRBJ2-2 TRBV7-9 CASSLGTLEAYTGELFF TGTGCCAGCAGCCTCGGGACACTAGAGGCGTACACCGGGGAGCTGTTTTTT